This T cell receptor beta chain derives from a study of graft-versus-host responses after intestinal transplantation. TCRdb keeps only in-frame clones here, not all; method: immunoSEQ multiplex PCR. The table records 40,000 or so clones, over 90% of them present only once. The V gene's germline CDR1 is MNHEY and CDR2 SMNVEV (reference sequence). V was trimmed by 5 bases and J by 7 bases, leaving 12 bases between them. The CDR3 runs 14 residues. Study-wide results and limits: GvH clones detected in recipient marrow included some appearing first in ileum or blood.

Concerning this clone: Its antigen remains unknown.

The source material was unstimulated CD8+ T cells sorted from spleen or lymph node cells, sampled before transplant. The chain is built from TRBV27 and TRBJ1-6; D remains unclear. The TCR originated in a human donor who was the organ donor for an intestinal transplant. CDR3 coding DNA: TGTGCCAGCAGTCCCGGGAGCCCAAATTCACCCCTCCACTTT. Encoded protein: CASSPGSPNSPLHF.